The entry below gives a single TCR beta chain sequence along with its context. This sample is part of a study of identical twins. The CDR3 is made up of 14 amino acids. The trim removed 4 bases at V and 4 bases at J, leaving 7 bases unmatched. Germline V gives CDR1 SGHDT, CDR2 YYEEEE. TCRdb recomputed calls from the 5' RACE reads with MiXCR, one row per CDR3 protein. Of 520,000 or so distinct CDR3 sequences listed, about 20% are singletons. The sample was also reused in another study, on T cells expressing NK-cell markers. That source reports: Among eight sequenced donors, seven carried HCMV seropositivity while one was seronegative. Of the CD8+ T cells in 5 to 7 donors, about 1.0-8% belonged to dominant NKG2C+ clonotypes.

V gene TRBV5-6 combines with J gene TRBJ2-5; 7 nucleotides align to TRBD2. This clonotype originated in a woman aged 18 to 35 in good health. Sequenced input: CD4+ T cells sorted from blood. CDR3 coding DNA: TGTGCCAGCAGCCGCAAGCGGGGAAGAGAGACCCAGTACTTC. Its protein product is CASSRKRGRETQYF.